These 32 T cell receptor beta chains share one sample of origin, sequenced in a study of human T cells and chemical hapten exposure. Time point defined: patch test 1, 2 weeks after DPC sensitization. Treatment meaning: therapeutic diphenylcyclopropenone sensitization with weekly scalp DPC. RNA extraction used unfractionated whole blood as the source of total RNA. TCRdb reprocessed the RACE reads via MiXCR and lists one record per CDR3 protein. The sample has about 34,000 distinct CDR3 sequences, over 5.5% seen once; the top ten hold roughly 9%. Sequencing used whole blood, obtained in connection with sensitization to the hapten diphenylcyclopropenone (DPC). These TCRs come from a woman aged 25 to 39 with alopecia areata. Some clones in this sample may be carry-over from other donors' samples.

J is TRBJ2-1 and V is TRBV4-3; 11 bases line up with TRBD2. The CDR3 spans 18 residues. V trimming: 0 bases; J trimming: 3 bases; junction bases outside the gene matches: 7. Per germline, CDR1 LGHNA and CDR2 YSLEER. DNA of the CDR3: TGCGCCAGCAGCCAAGATCCCTGGCTAGCGGGGGGCTACAATGAGCAGTTCTTC. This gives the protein CASSQDPWLAGGYNEQFF.

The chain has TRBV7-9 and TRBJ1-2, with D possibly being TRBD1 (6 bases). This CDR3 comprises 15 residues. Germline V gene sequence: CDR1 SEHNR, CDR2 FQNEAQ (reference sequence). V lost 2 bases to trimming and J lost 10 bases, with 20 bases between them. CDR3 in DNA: TGTGCCAGCAGCTTAAGACGGGGGCAACTTAGCGACTACACCTTC. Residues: CASSLRRGQLSDYTF.

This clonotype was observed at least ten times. This chain's CDR3 is CSARDWRGSADTQYF. The CDR3 DNA is TGCAGTGCTAGAGATTGGAGGGGGAGCGCAGATACGCAGTATTTT. J is TRBJ2-3 and V is TRBV20-1, with D perhaps TRBD1 or TRBD2 (6 bases each). V was pared by 0 bases and J by 4 bases, with 14 bases between. The CDR3 runs 15 residues. CDR1 and CDR2 (germline): DFQATT, SNEGSKA (reference sequence).

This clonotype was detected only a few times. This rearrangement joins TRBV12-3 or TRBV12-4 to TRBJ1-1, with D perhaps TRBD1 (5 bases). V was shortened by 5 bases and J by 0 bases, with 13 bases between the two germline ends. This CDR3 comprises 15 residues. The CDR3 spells CASSPTMGLNTEAFF. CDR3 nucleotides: TGTGCCAGCAGTCCTACAATGGGGCTGAACACTGAAGCTTTCTTT.

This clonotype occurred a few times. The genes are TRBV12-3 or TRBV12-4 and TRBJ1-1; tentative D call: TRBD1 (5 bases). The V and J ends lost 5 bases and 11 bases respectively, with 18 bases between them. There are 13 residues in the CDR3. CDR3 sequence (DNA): TGTGCCAGCAGTCCTATGGCCGGGGCCTCGGCTTTCTTT. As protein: CASSPMAGASAFF.

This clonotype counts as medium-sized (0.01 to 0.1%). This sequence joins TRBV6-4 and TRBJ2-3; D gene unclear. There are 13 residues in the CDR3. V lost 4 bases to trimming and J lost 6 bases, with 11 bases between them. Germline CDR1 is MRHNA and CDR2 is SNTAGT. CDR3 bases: TGTGCCAGCAGTGTTGGCGACTCGGATACGCAGTATTTT. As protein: CASSVGDSDTQYF.

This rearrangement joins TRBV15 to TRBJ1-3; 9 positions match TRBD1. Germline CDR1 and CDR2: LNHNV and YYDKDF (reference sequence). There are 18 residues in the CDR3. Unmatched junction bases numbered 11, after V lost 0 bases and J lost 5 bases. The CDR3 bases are TGTGCCACCAGCAGAGATACCGACGGGACAGGGACACGAAACACCATATATTTT. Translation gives CATSRDTDGTGTRNTIYF.

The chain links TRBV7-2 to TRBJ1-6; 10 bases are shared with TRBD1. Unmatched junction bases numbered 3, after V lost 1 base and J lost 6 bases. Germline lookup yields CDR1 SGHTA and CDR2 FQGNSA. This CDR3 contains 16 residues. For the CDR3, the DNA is TGTGCCAGCAGCTTAGGGACAGGGGGTGTTAATTCACCCCTCCACTTT. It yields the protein CASSLGTGGVNSPLHF. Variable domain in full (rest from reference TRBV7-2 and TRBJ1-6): GAGVSQSPSNKVTEKGKDVELRCDPISGHTALYWYRQSLGQGLEFLIYFQGNSAPDKSGLPSDRFSAERTGGSVSTLTIQRTQQEDSAVYLCASSLGTGGVNSPLHFGNGTRLTVT.

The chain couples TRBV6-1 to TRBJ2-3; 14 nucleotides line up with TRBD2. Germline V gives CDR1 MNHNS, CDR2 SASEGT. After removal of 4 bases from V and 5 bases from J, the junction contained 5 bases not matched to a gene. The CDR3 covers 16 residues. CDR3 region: CASSALGLAGEDTQYF. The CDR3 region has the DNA TGTGCCAGCAGTGCCCTGGGACTAGCGGGGGAAGATACGCAGTATTTT.

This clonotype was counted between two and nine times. CDR3 bases: TGTGCCAGGACAAACGGACAGGGTCTGCAGCCCCAGCATTTT. Protein: CARTNGQGLQPQHF. V usage is TRBV21-1 and J usage is TRBJ1-5; the table's TRBD1 call for D was not verified on the DNA. TRBV21-1 is noted as a pseudogene. This CDR3 region has 14 residues.

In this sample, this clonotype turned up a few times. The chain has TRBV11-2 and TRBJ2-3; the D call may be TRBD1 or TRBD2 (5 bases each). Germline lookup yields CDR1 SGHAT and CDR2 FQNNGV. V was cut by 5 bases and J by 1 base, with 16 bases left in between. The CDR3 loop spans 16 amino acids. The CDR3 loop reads CASSLSGTFGTDTQYF. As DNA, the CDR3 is TGTGCCAGCAGCCTATCAGGGACGTTCGGCACAGATACGCAGTATTTT.

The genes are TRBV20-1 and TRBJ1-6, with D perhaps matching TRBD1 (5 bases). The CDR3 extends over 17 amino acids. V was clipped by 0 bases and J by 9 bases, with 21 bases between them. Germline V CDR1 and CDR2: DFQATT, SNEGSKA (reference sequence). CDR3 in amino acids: CSARDKGSGGALSPLHF. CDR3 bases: TGCAGTGCTAGAGATAAAGGGTCGGGAGGGGCCCTTTCACCCCTCCACTTT.

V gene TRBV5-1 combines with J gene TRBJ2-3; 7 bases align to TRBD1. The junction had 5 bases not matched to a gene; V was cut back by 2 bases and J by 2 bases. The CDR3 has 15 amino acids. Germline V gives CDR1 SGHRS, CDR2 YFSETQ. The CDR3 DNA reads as TGCGCCAGCAGCTTTGGGACAGCGAACACAGATACGCAGTATTTT. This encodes CASSFGTANTDTQYF.

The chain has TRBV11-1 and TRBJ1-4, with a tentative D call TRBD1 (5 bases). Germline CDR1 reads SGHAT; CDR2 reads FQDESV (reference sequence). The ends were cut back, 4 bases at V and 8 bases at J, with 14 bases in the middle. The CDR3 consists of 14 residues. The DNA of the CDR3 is TGTGCCAGCAGCTCGACAGCCCCACAAGAAAAACTGTTTTTT. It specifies CASSSTAPQEKLFF.

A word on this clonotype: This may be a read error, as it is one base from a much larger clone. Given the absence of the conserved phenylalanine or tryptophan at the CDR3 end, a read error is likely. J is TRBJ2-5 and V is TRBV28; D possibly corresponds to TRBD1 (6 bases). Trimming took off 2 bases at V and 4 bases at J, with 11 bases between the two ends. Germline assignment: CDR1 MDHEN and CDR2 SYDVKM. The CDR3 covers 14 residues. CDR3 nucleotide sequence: TGTGCCAGCAGTTTAGGGGGCCCCGCAGAGACCCAGTACTCC. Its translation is CASSLGGPAETQYS.

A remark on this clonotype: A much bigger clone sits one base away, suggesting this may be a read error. CDR3 residues: CASSPAGGPDTQNF. The CDR3, as DNA: TGTGCCAGCAGCCCCGCGGGCGGCCCAGATACGCAGAATTTT. J is TRBJ2-3 and V is TRBV3-1, with D tentatively TRBD2 (5 bases). CDR1 LGHDT and CDR2 YNNKEL come from the germline V gene (reference sequence). The CDR3 is 14 amino acids.

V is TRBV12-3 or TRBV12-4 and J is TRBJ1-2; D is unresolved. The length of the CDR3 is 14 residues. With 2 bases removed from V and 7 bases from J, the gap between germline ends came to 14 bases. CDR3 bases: TGTGCCAGCAGTTTACTAGTAAGGTTGGGTGGCTACACCTTC. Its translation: CASSLLVRLGGYTF.

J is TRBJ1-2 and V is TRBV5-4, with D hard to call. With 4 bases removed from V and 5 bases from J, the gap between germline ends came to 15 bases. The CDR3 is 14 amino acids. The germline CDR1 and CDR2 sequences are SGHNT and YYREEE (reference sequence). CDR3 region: CASSPGEVGYGYTF. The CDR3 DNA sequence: TGTGCCAGCAGCCCCGGGGAGGTCGGGTATGGCTACACCTTC.

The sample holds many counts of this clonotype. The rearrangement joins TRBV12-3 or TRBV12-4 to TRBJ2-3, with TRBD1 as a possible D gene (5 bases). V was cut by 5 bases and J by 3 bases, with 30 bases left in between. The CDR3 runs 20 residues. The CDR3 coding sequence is TGTGCCAGCAGTCTACGAGCCGGTTTTGGTTTTGGTAGGGGTACAGATACGCAGTATTTT. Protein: CASSLRAGFGFGRGTDTQYF.

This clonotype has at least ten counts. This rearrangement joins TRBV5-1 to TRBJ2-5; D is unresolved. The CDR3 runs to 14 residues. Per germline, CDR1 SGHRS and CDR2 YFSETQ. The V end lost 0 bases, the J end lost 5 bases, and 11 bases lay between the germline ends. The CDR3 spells CASSLERSRETQYF. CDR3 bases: TGCGCCAGCAGCTTGGAACGATCTAGGGAGACCCAGTACTTC.

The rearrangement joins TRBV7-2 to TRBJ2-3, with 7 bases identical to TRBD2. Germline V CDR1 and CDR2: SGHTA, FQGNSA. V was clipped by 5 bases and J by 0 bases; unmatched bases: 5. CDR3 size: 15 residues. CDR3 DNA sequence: TGTGCCAGCAGCCCCTTCGGGGGGAGCACAGATACGCAGTATTTT. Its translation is CASSPFGGSTDTQYF.

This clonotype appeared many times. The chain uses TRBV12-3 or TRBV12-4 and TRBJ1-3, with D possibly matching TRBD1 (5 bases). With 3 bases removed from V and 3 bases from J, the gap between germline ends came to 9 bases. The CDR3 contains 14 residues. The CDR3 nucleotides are TGTGCCAGCAGTTTTCGCAGGGATGGAAACACCATATATTTT. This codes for CASSFRRDGNTIYF.

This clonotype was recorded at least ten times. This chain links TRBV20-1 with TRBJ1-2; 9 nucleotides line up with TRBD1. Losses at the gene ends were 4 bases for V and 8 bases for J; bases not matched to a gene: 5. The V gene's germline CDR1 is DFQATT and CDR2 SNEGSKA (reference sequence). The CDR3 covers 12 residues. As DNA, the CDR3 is TGCAGTGCTATCGGACAGGGGAGAGGCTACACCTTC. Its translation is CSAIGQGRGYTF.

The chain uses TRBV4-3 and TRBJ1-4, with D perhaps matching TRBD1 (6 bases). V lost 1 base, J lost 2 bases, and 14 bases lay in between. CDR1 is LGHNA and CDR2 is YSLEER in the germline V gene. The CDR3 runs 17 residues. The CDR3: CASSQALFRGTNEKLFF. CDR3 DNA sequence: TGCGCCAGCAGCCAAGCCTTGTTCAGGGGTACTAATGAAAAACTGTTTTTT.

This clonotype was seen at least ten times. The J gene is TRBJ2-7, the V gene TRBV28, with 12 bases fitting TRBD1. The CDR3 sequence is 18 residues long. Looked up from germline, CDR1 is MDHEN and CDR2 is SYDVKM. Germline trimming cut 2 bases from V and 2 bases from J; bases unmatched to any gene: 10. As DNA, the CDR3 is TGTGCCAGCAGTTTAGGGGGACAGGGGGCTCGACTCCCCTACGAGCAGTACTTC. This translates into CASSLGGQGARLPYEQYF.

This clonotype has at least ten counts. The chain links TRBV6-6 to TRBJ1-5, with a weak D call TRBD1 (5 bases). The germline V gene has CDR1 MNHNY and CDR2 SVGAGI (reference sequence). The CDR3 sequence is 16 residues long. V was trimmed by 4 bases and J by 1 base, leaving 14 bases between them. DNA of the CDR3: TGTGCCAGCAGTTGGGGGACGGGGAGAAGCAATCAGCCCCAGCATTTT. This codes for CASSWGTGRSNQPQHF.

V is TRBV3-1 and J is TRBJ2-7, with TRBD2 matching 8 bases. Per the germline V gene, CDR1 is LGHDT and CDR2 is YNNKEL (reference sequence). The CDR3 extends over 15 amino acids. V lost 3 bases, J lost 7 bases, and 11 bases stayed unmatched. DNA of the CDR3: TGTGCCAGCAGCCAGCGGCGGGGGGCTGTTGGAGAGCAGTACTTC. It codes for CASSQRRGAVGEQYF.

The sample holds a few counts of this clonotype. CDR3 in DNA: TGTGCCAGCAGCCAAGCCGGGGGCATCTACGAGCAGTACTTC. This sequence encodes CASSQAGGIYEQYF. This chain joins TRBV14 and TRBJ2-7; D is tentatively TRBD1 or TRBD2 (6 bases each). Germline assignment: CDR1 SGHDN and CDR2 FVKESK. V shed 1 base and J shed 3 bases, with 10 bases lying between them. The CDR3 is 14 amino acids.

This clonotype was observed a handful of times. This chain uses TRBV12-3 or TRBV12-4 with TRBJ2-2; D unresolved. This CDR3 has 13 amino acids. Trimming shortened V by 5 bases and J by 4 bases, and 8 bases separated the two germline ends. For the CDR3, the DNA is TGTGCCAGCAGTCCTCCGGGCACCGGGGAGCTGTTTTTT. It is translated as CASSPPGTGELFF.

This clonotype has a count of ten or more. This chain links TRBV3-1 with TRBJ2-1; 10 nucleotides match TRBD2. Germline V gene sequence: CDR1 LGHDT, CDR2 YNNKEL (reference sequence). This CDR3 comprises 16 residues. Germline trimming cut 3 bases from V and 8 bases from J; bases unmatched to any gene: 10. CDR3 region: CASSHPNLAGGHEQFF. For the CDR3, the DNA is TGTGCCAGCAGCCACCCCAATTTAGCGGGGGGCCATGAGCAGTTCTTC.

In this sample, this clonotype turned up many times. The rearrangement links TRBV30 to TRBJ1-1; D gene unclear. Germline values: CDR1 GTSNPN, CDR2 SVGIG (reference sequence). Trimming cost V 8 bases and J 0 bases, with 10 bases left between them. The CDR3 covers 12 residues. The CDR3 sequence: CAGGRLNTEAFF. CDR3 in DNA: TGTGCCGGCGGCAGGCTGAACACTGAAGCTTTCTTT. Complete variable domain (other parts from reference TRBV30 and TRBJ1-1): SQTIHQWPATLVQPVGSPLSLECTVEGTSNPNLYWYRQAAGRGLQLLFYSVGIGQISSEVPQNLSASRPQDRQFILSSKKLLLSDSGFYLCAGGRLNTEAFFGQGTRLTVV.

The CDR3 bases are TGTGCCAGCAGCTTCTTACCCAATGAGCAGTTCTTC. It specifies CASSFLPNEQFF. This chain links TRBV7-8 with TRBJ2-1; no reliable D call. CDR3 length: 12 residues. From germline, CDR1 is SGHVS and CDR2 FQNEAQ. The V gene lost 3 bases and the J gene lost 6 bases, with 6 bases spanning the gap.